This T cell receptor (beta chain) comes out of a study of T cell responses to AZD1222 COVID-19 vaccine (dated by TCRdb to about 2021). About the investigation overall: Because spike-specific TCR depth and breadth did not differ between the two schedules, AZD1222 recipients who got a second dose at roughly 4 weeks were pooled with those who got a second dose at roughly 12 weeks. A total of about 230 trial participants underwent TCR sequencing, of whom roughly 210 received two doses of AZD1222 and about 25 received two doses of the MenACWY control vaccine. Trial participants were enrolled by age into subgroups of 18-55, 56-69 and 70-plus years, and roughly 150, 30 and 60 TCR-sequenced participants, respectively, were included in these subgroups.

Broader findings and caveats from the paper: The 56-69-year group was small, and its depth increase did not reach significance, likely because of low power. After two AZD1222 doses, spike-specific TCR breadth and depth were significantly higher than at day 0 and than in MenACWY recipients. Because no day 14 peak-response samples were available, repertoires were characterized only after the peak T cell response. Conclusions about previously exposed vaccinees were limited because only six or seven AZD1222 recipients were SARS-CoV-2 seropositive at baseline. Nearly half of unique spike-specific TCRs reportedly recognized epitopes outside regions mutated in the B.1.351 and B.1.1.7 variants. The whole spike protein was spanned by vaccine-associated CD4 TCRs, and dominant responses were seen in regions 160-218 and 743-854. Most participants were white British and females outnumbered males, and the authors suggested that clonal diversity may have been underestimated.

The time point label for this specimen denotes: baseline before first vaccination. Samples from vaccinated people were obtained from the UK trials COV001 and COV002, which included a single-blind randomized controlled phase 2/3 trial of AZD1222 (ChAdOx1 nCoV-19) in healthy adults. Trial participant PBMC samples were collected at day 0 and day 28 after the second dose for TCRbeta chain sequencing. The CDR3 regions of human TCRbeta chains were subjected to immunosequencing. As for the authors' bioinformatics: TCRs in the repertoires were compared against a reference library of SARS-CoV-2-specific TCRs that had been generated with the MIRA antigen-specificity platform. Breadth meant the fraction of unique TCRs that were SARS-CoV-2-associated, whereas depth meant the fraction of total T cells that were SARS-CoV-2-associated. Using the MIRA data, every spike-specific TCR was mapped to the spike region that the TCR reacted to and assigned to either a CD4 or a CD8 class. Log10-transformed breadth and depth values were compared by one-way ANOVA with Sidak's multiple comparisons tests. Not all clones reach the TCRdb copy of this immuneACCESS table, which keeps in-frame sequences only. Checked studies attribute under half of the gap to unresolved V genes and leave the rest unexplained. V and J calls and clone size are those listed in that table; D and trimming were worked out from the DNA. The table for this sample lists around 97,000 clones; roughly 88% of them were counted only once. The ten largest clones capture 4% to 5.5% of the sample.

This clone was counted once. The antigen it binds to is not known. No much larger clonotype is one base removed from it; base qualities were not supplied. The germline V end is reduced by 1 base and the J end by 2 bases; junction bases left unmatched: 2. The CDR3 starts with the cysteine, ends with the phenylalanine, and has 14 residues. Just the 42-base CDR3 DNA is kept, in frame starting at base 1. Looking up the germline V gene (reference sequence) yields CDR1 LGHDT and CDR2 YNNKEL. This sequence uses TRBV3-1 (or the pseudogene TRBV3-2) and TRBJ2-7; TRBD2 fits 7 bases in the junction. This clonotype was obtained from an adult in good health. The sequencing here drew on peripheral blood, taken on day 0 of AZD1222 vaccination. The CDR3 reads as follows: CASSQAGGTYEQYF. The DNA sequence is TGTGCCAGCAGCCAAGCGGGGGGTACCTACGAGCAGTACTTC.